The 4 T cell receptor beta chains in this list originate from one sample, sequenced in a study of blood T cells in healthy people across ages. A J-beta primer mix and a sample-barcoded 5' primer were used in a second PCR of roughly 6 to 12 cycles. TCRdb re-analysed the 5' RACE reads in MiXCR, keeping a single row per CDR3 protein. Among about 2 million distinct CDR3 sequences listed, 40% to 55% were seen once. Input material: blood. Source of these receptors: a woman in her forties in good health.

The rearrangement links TRBV20-1 to TRBJ2-4; D remains unclear. The ends were cut back, 6 bases at V and 0 bases at J, with 12 bases in the middle. The CDR3 length is 14 residues. Looked up from germline, CDR1 is DFQATT and CDR2 is SNEGSKA (reference sequence). The DNA of the CDR3 is TGCAGTGCAATACAGAGGCTAGCCAAAAACATTCAGTACTTC. This translates into CSAIQRLAKNIQYF.

This clonotype showed up just a few times. The V call is TRBV5-1, the J call TRBJ2-5, with a tentative D call TRBD2 (5 bases). The CDR3 runs 17 residues. V lost 4 bases to trimming and J lost 3 bases, with 22 bases between them. In germline, CDR1 is SGHRS, CDR2 YFSETQ. CDR3 nucleotides: TGCGCCAGCAGCACCGTTAGGGCGGGTCATAGCGAAGAGACCCAGTACTTC. Its translation is CASSTVRAGHSEETQYF.

The J gene is TRBJ2-1, the V gene TRBV4-2, with TRBD1 matching over 7 bases. The CDR3 has 15 amino acids. V was clipped by 1 base and J by 6 bases; unmatched bases: 6. CDR1 and CDR2 from the germline V gene are LGHNA and YNFKEQ. CDR3 nucleotides: TGTGCCAGCAGCCAAGCGCAGGGGGTCGGCAATGAGCAGTTCTTC. Translating gives CASSQAQGVGNEQFF.

The rearrangement links TRBV5-1 to TRBJ2-7; 9 nucleotides agree with TRBD2. The J segment lost 7 bases and the V segment lost 1 base, leaving 6 bases of the junction unmatched. The germline V gene has CDR1 SGHRS and CDR2 YFSETQ. This CDR3 has 14 amino acids. CDR3 loop: CASSLTRGGAEQYF. In nucleotides, the CDR3 is TGCGCCAGCAGCTTGACTCGCGGGGGGGCAGAGCAGTACTTC.